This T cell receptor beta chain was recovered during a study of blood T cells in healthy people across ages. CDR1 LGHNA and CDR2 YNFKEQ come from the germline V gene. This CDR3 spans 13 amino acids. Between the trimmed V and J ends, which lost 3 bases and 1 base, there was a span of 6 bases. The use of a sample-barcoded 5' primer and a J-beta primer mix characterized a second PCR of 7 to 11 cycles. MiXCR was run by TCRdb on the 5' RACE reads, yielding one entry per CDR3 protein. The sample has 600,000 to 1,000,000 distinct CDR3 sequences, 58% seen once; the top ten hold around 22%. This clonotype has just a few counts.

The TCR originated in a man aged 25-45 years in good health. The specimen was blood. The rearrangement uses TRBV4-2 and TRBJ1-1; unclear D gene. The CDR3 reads CASSQGTNTEAFF. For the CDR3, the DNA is TGTGCCAGCAGCCAGGGTACGAACACTGAAGCTTTCTTT.